In this sample, the clone carrying this T cell receptor beta chain turned up once. This specimen belongs to a study of T cell changes during pregnancy in multiple sclerosis. Measured with immunoSEQ multiplex PCR; TCRdb has only the in-frame clones, and not every one. In the table there are some 31,000 clones, approximately 92% of which are singletons. The CDR3 contains 14 residues. V dropped 3 bases and J dropped 5; count of bases not matched to a gene: 7. CDR1 is SGHNT and CDR2 is YYREEE in the germline V gene (reference sequence). This TCR came from a female donor with multiple sclerosis, enrolled in a pregnancy study. Material: CD8+ T cells from peripheral blood mononuclear cells, obtained before pregnancy. The rearrangement uses TRBV5-4 and TRBJ1-2, with 7 positions matching TRBD1. The CDR3 protein is CASSSPDRAYGYTF. DNA of the CDR3: TGTGCCAGCAGCTCGCCAGACAGGGCTTATGGCTACACCTTC.